These 21 T cell receptor beta chains were all obtained from the same sample, sequenced in a study of T cell responses to AZD1222 COVID-19 vaccine. Some clones are missing from TCRdb's copy, which holds only in-frame ones; the method was immunoSEQ multiplex PCR. The repertoire holds 130,000 to 150,000 clones, with about nine tenths as singletons. This sample comprised peripheral blood, obtained on day 0 of AZD1222 vaccination. The receptors derive from an adult in good health.

The V call is TRBV15, the J call TRBJ1-5; possibly TRBD1 for D (5 bases). This CDR3 has 16 residues. The germline V and J ends were trimmed by 0 bases and 0 bases, with 9 bases remaining between them. Per germline, CDR1 LNHNV and CDR2 YYDKDF (reference sequence). The CDR3 region has the DNA TGTGCCACCAGCAGAGAGGGCAGGGTTAGCAATCAGCCCCAGCATTTT. This translates into CATSREGRVSNQPQHF.

CDR3 sequence: CATSRGPSNQPQHF. The CDR3 DNA sequence: TGTGCCACCAGCAGAGGACCTAGCAATCAGCCCCAGCATTTT. This chain connects TRBV15 to TRBJ1-5; D is unresolved. V was clipped by 1 base and J by 0 bases, with 4 bases between them. Germline CDR1 is LNHNV and CDR2 is YYDKDF (reference sequence). The CDR3 consists of 14 residues.

Only a few counts were recorded for this clone. The chain uses TRBV7-2 and TRBJ2-3; no definite D call. The CDR3 contains 14 residues. The V gene's germline CDR1 is SGHTA and CDR2 FQGNSA. Trimming removed 2 bases from V and 0 bases from J, with 6 bases in between. The CDR3, as DNA: TGTGCCAGCAGCTTACGTACAAGCACAGATACGCAGTATTTT. Protein: CASSLRTSTDTQYF.

V gene TRBV23-1 combines with J gene TRBJ1-1, with no clear D. TRBV23-1 is annotated as an ORF whose role is uncertain. The CDR3 runs 14 residues. The V end lost 7 bases, the J end lost 3 bases, and 15 bases lay between the germline ends. This CDR3 is CASIPSPGDTEAFF. In DNA, the CDR3 is TGCGCCAGCATCCCAAGTCCCGGGGACACTGAAGCTTTCTTT.

The CDR3 region is CASSSGFSGNTIYF. The DNA for the CDR3 is TGTGCCAGCAGCTCGGGATTCTCTGGAAACACCATATATTTT. This chain links TRBV7-8 with TRBJ1-3; D ambiguous. Between the trimmed V and J ends, which lost 4 bases and 0 bases, there was a span of 7 bases. CDR1 SGHVS and CDR2 FQNEAQ come from the germline V gene. The CDR3 runs 14 residues.

The chain links TRBV5-5 to TRBJ2-3; the D is unclear. Germline V gives CDR1 SGHKS, CDR2 YYEKEE (reference sequence). CDR3 length equals 12 residues. V lost 5 bases and J 4 bases, leaving 8 bases between the germline ends. This CDR3 reads CASSLLADTQYF. CDR3 DNA: TGTGCCAGCAGTTTACTCGCAGATACGCAGTATTTT.

V gene TRBV19 combines with J gene TRBJ1-2, with D tentatively TRBD1 (6 bases). V was clipped by 7 bases and J by 8 bases, with 23 bases between them. CDR1 and CDR2 from the germline V gene are LNHDA and SQIVND (reference sequence). This CDR3 has 15 residues. The CDR3 sequence: CASMKIAVTGYGYTF. The DNA for the CDR3 is TGTGCCAGTATGAAAATTGCGGTGACAGGCTACGGCTACACCTTC.

This clone was picked up one time. The chain is built from TRBV30 and TRBJ1-2; D uncertain. This CDR3 has 13 amino acids. The germline gives CDR1 GTSNPN, CDR2 SVGIG (reference sequence). Trimming took off 1 base at V and 4 bases at J, with 10 bases between the two ends. The CDR3 region is CAWSGRVSYGYTF. The CDR3 region has the DNA TGTGCCTGGAGTGGTCGGGTGAGCTATGGCTACACCTTC.

The chain is built from TRBV3-1 (or the pseudogene TRBV3-2) and TRBJ1-4; D not resolved. Germline V lookup: CDR1 LGHDT, CDR2 YNNKEL (reference sequence). This CDR3 is 17 amino acids long. The V end lost 0 bases, the J end lost 5 bases, and 16 bases lay between the germline ends. CDR3 nucleotide sequence: TGTGCCAGCAGCCAAGAACGAGGAGCCGGGGAAAATGAAAAACTGTTTTTT. The encoded protein is CASSQERGAGENEKLFF.

The CDR3 DNA is TGTGCCAGCAGCTTGGCCGACAGTTTGAACACTGAAGCTTTCTTT. Protein sequence: CASSLADSLNTEAFF. The J gene is TRBJ1-1, the V gene TRBV5-8; D perhaps matches TRBD1 (5 bases). Germline CDR1 SGHTS, CDR2 YDEGEE. V lost 0 bases, J lost 0 bases, and 9 bases lay in between. This CDR3 spans 15 amino acids. The variable domain in full, completed from reference TRBV5-8 and TRBJ1-1, reads EAGVTQSPTHLIKTRGQQATLRCSPISGHTSVYWYQQALGLGLQFLLWYDEGEERNRGNFPPRFSGRQFPNYSSELNVNALELEDSALYLCASSLADSLNTEAFFGQGTRLTVV.

The CDR3 sequence: CASRSTGIGDTEAFF. CDR3 nucleotide sequence: TGTGCCAGCAGATCTACAGGGATAGGAGACACTGAAGCTTTCTTT. The chain is built from TRBV6-5 and TRBJ1-1; D is possibly TRBD1 (6 bases). Germline CDR1 reads MNHEY; CDR2 reads SVGAGI. Trimming stripped 6 bases from V and 3 bases from J, with 17 bases between. This CDR3 has 15 amino acids.

This chain connects TRBV2 to TRBJ1-5; D perhaps matches TRBD1 (5 bases). Germline CDR1 SNHLY, CDR2 FYNNEI. V was clipped by 4 bases and J by 7 bases, with 14 bases between them. The CDR3 is made up of 14 amino acids. The CDR3 nucleotides are TGTGCCAGCAGTGCCGTCGGGGGGGTCCAGCCCCAGCATTTT. This codes for CASSAVGGVQPQHF.

This chain joins TRBV5-1 and TRBJ2-5, with D perhaps matching TRBD1 (6 bases). Trimming shortened V by 0 bases and J by 3 bases, and 9 bases separated the two germline ends. The CDR3 runs 14 residues. Germline V gives CDR1 SGHRS, CDR2 YFSETQ. The CDR3 loop is CASSLVDSEETQYF. CDR3 sequence (DNA): TGCGCCAGCAGCTTGGTGGACAGCGAAGAGACCCAGTACTTC.

The rearrangement joins TRBV15 to TRBJ1-2; 7 bases line up with TRBD1. This CDR3 has 14 residues. J gave up 1 base and V 4 bases, and 3 bases lay outside the gene matches. The germline CDR1 and CDR2 sequences are LNHNV and YYDKDF (reference sequence). The CDR3: CATSTRDSNYGYTF. The CDR3 DNA follows: TGTGCCACCAGCACCCGGGACAGTAACTATGGCTACACCTTC.

This clone was seen once. The chain combines TRBV7-2 with TRBJ2-1; 8 positions agree with TRBD2. The V gene's germline CDR1 is SGHTA and CDR2 FQGNSA. The CDR3 extends over 15 amino acids. Germline trimming cut 1 base from V and 6 bases from J; bases unmatched to any gene: 5. The CDR3 loop is CASSLDLAGLNEQFF. The CDR3 DNA reads as TGTGCCAGCAGCTTAGATCTAGCGGGCCTCAATGAGCAGTTCTTC.

The chain is built from TRBV19 and TRBJ1-4; TRBD1 might be the D (6 bases). Trimming stripped 6 bases from V and 1 base from J, with 12 bases between. The CDR3 sequence is 15 residues long. The germline V gene has CDR1 LNHDA and CDR2 SQIVND (reference sequence). CDR3 in amino acids: CASRAGEETNEKLFF. CDR3 DNA sequence: TGTGCCAGTAGGGCAGGGGAGGAAACTAATGAAAAACTGTTTTTT.

The rearrangement links TRBV5-1 to TRBJ1-3; D gene ambiguous. Trimming cost V 5 bases and J 0 bases, with 6 bases left between them. CDR1 SGHRS and CDR2 YFSETQ come from the germline V gene. The CDR3 length is 13 residues. The chain's CDR3 is CASSRSSGNTIYF. As DNA, the CDR3 is TGCGCCAGCAGTAGGTCCTCTGGAAACACCATATATTTT.

The rearrangement uses TRBV7-3 and TRBJ2-7, with 12 bases lining up with TRBD2. The CDR3 has 16 amino acids. Germline values: CDR1 SGHTA, CDR2 FQGTGA. Trimming removed 4 bases from V and 4 bases from J; junction bases left unmatched: 8. CDR3 coding DNA: TGTGCCAGCAGCTCGCTAGGACTAGCGGGACTATACGAGCAGTACTTC. It translates to CASSSLGLAGLYEQYF.

This chain links TRBV9 with TRBJ1-1, with a possible D match to TRBD1 (6 bases). V lost 4 bases, J lost 0 bases, and 13 bases lay in between. Germline V CDR1 and CDR2: SGDLS, YYNGEE. This CDR3 is built from 15 residues. The CDR3 nucleotides are TGTGCCAGCAGCCCCCGGGACACCATGAACACTGAAGCTTTCTTT. Its protein is CASSPRDTMNTEAFF.

This clone was seen just once. The chain has TRBV7-9 and TRBJ1-1; no reliable D call. The CDR3 sequence is 13 residues long. Trimming cost V 1 base and J 10 bases, with 13 bases left between them. CDR1 and CDR2 from the germline V gene are SEHNR and FQNEAQ (reference sequence). As DNA, the CDR3 is TGTGCCAGCAGCTTAGGCGGTTCTCTGGGAGCTTTCTTT. It encodes CASSLGGSLGAFF.

The chain couples TRBV4-1 to TRBJ1-1, with D perhaps matching TRBD1 (5 bases). With 4 bases removed from V and 0 bases from J, the gap between germline ends came to 15 bases. The CDR3 contains 16 residues. Germline V gives CDR1 MGHRA, CDR2 YSYEKL. CDR3 sequence: CASSLREAAMNTEAFF. CDR3 DNA sequence: TGCGCCAGCAGCCTCAGGGAGGCAGCGATGAACACTGAAGCTTTCTTT.